This T cell receptor (beta chain) was recorded in a study of T cells in Graves' hyperthyroidism and ophthalmopathy. Study results and limitations: For ophthalmopathy, model prediction preceded onset by a median roughly 5.9 months.

With duration under 3 months, ophthalmopathy was active: Clinical Activity Score at least 3, NOSPECS at least 4. Lactation, pregnancy, other autoimmune disease or uncontrolled infection led to exclusion of patients. On the basis of clinical symptoms, serum thyroxine and TRAb, thyroid ultrasound and orbital computed tomography, diagnoses were made. Trimming took 6 bases from V and 5 from J, leaving 16 bases between them. From germline, CDR1 is DFQATT and CDR2 SNEGSKA (reference sequence). The CDR3 is 13 residues long. At least ten counts were recorded for this clonotype. Its antigen is not known. There were TCR beta CDR3 regions amplified from RNA transcripts. First-round RT-PCR of the TCR CDR3 relied on the HTBI primer set. MiXCR, applied by TCRdb to the multiplex PCR reads, yields one record per CDR3 protein. Of under 250,000 distinct CDR3 sequences in the sample, 24% were seen once.

Sequencing was performed on blood. The V call is TRBV20-1, the J call TRBJ1-2; D not resolved. The receptor comes from a woman in her forties with Graves' ophthalmopathy. The chain's CDR3 is CSARESSGYGYTF. CDR3 bases: TGCAGTGCGCGCGAGTCTTCTGGGTATGGCTACACCTTC.